The 27 T cell receptor beta chains below were found in one sample sequenced in a study of human T cells and chemical hapten exposure. The time point denotes: pre-sensitization, week 0. Stated treatment: therapeutic diphenylcyclopropenone sensitization with weekly scalp DPC. TCRdb re-called the RACE reads with MiXCR, one entry per CDR3 protein. The table includes some 200,000 distinct CDR3 sequences, nearly 30% detected once. The source was whole blood, collected in connection with sensitization to the hapten diphenylcyclopropenone (DPC). Receptors were obtained from a woman aged 25 to 45 with alopecia areata. Some clones in this sample may be carry-over from other donors' samples.

The chain carries TRBV25-1 and TRBJ2-7; a weak D match, TRBD1 (5 bases). Trimming removed 1 base from V and 5 bases from J, with 12 bases in between. This CDR3 has 14 residues. Germline V lookup: CDR1 MGHDK, CDR2 SYGVNS. The CDR3 here is CASSEWAGKDEQYF. In nucleotides, the CDR3 is TGTGCCAGCAGTGAATGGGCAGGGAAGGACGAGCAGTACTTC.

This clonotype was picked up a small number of times. This sequence joins TRBV29-1 and TRBJ2-7; 11 nucleotides match TRBD1. CDR1 and CDR2 (germline): SQVTM, ANQGSEA. Losses at the gene ends were 5 bases for V and 4 bases for J; bases not matched to a gene: 4. CDR3 size: 13 residues. The CDR3 here is CSVSGTGGYEQYF. In nucleotides, the CDR3 is TGCAGCGTTTCCGGGACAGGGGGTTACGAGCAGTACTTC.

This clonotype was recorded a few times. For the CDR3, the DNA is TGTGCCAGCAGTCCGGGACAGGGCCTCAATTCACCCCTCCACTTT. Translated, it gives CASSPGQGLNSPLHF. The chain has TRBV6-2 or TRBV6-3 and TRBJ1-6, with TRBD1 matching over 9 bases. CDR1 and CDR2 (germline): MNHEY, SVGEGT. The CDR3 sequence is 15 residues long. With 5 bases clipped from V and 7 bases from J, the junction kept 6 bases outside the gene matches.

The chain joins TRBV24-1 to TRBJ2-7; D is uncertain. This CDR3 spans 12 amino acids. Germline CDR1 is KGHDR and CDR2 is SFDVKD. The germline V and J ends were trimmed by 4 bases and 3 bases, with 6 bases remaining between them. CDR3 region: CATSDRDYEQYF. The CDR3 DNA reads TGTGCCACCAGTGACCGCGACTACGAGCAGTACTTC.

The chain employs TRBV29-1 and TRBJ2-5, with a weak D call TRBD2 (5 bases). The V gene lost 1 base and the J gene lost 5 bases, with 8 bases spanning the gap. The CDR3 extends over 12 amino acids. Per the germline V gene, CDR1 is SQVTM and CDR2 is ANQGSEA. The CDR3: CSVEGGFETQYF. CDR3 nucleotides: TGCAGCGTTGAAGGCGGGTTTGAGACCCAGTACTTC.

In its sample, this clonotype was seen a few times. This chain's CDR3 is CASTKQGAPYEQYF. The CDR3 region has the DNA TGTGCCAGCACCAAACAGGGGGCCCCCTACGAGCAGTACTTC. The V gene is TRBV27, the J gene TRBJ2-7; 9 bases agree with TRBD1. V lost 7 bases and J lost 2; bases outside the gene matches: 6. The CDR3 length is 14 residues. CDR1 is MNHEY and CDR2 is SMNVEV in the germline V gene (reference sequence).

The chain combines TRBV7-2 with TRBJ2-2; D gene ambiguous. CDR1 is SGHTA and CDR2 is FQGNSA in the germline V gene. This CDR3 is 13 amino acids long. Trimming shortened V by 0 bases and J by 6 bases, and 5 bases separated the two germline ends. CDR3 coding DNA: TGTGCCAGCAGCTTAGCATATTCCGGGGAGCTGTTTTTT. This translates into CASSLAYSGELFF.

The chain is built from TRBV29-1 and TRBJ2-3; unclear D gene. V lost 4 bases and J lost 0, with 11 bases in between. Looked up from germline, CDR1 is SQVTM and CDR2 is ANQGSEA. The CDR3 runs 14 residues. The CDR3 DNA reads as TGCAGCGTTGGGCCACGAGCTAGCACAGATACGCAGTATTTT. Its translation: CSVGPRASTDTQYF.

J is TRBJ1-1 and V is TRBV6-5, with 8 bases aligning to TRBD1. The V gene end was trimmed by 2 bases and the J gene end by 2 bases; junction bases not matched to a gene: 4. This CDR3 has 15 residues. Looked up from germline, CDR1 is MNHEY and CDR2 is SVGAGI. The CDR3 region is CASSYGQGSNTEAFF. The CDR3 nucleotides read TGTGCCAGCAGTTACGGACAGGGATCTAACACTGAAGCTTTCTTT.

This clonotype has just a few counts. This chain connects TRBV6-5 to TRBJ1-2, with D possibly matching TRBD1 (5 bases). The CDR3 contains 14 residues. The V gene lost 2 bases and the J gene lost 4 bases, with 11 bases spanning the gap. The V gene's germline CDR1 is MNHEY and CDR2 SVGAGI. The chain's CDR3 is CASSYGGDLYGYTF. DNA for the CDR3: TGTGCCAGCAGTTACGGAGGGGATCTCTATGGCTACACCTTC.

The CDR3, as DNA: TGTGCCAGCAGTCTCCGAATCCGGGACAGGGGATCCAATGAGCAGTTCTTC. Encoded protein: CASSLRIRDRGSNEQFF. This chain links TRBV12-3 or TRBV12-4 with TRBJ2-1, with 10 bases that match TRBD1. The V and J ends lost 5 bases and 6 bases, in that order; junction bases with no gene match: 13. This CDR3 has 17 amino acids.

In its sample, this clonotype was seen a few times. The chain combines TRBV10-1 with TRBJ2-1; either TRBD1 or TRBD2 may fit D (5 bases each). Trimming stripped 3 bases from V and 2 bases from J, with 14 bases between. Germline V lookup: CDR1 WNHNN, CDR2 SYGVQD (reference sequence). The CDR3 sequence is 16 residues long. The CDR3 sequence: CASSDAGTFTYNEQFF. The CDR3 nucleotides are TGCGCCAGCAGTGATGCAGGGACGTTCACCTACAATGAGCAGTTCTTC.

This clonotype has more than one count but fewer than ten. DNA of the CDR3: TGTGCCAGCAGAAGGGACAGGGCCCCAGAGACCCAGTACTTC. Its protein product is CASRRDRAPETQYF. The rearrangement joins TRBV6-2 or TRBV6-3 to TRBJ2-5; TRBD1 aligns across 9 bases. Trimming took 6 bases from V and 4 from J; bases not matched to a gene: 6. Germline-derived CDR1 and CDR2 are MNHEY and SVGEGT. This CDR3 spans 14 amino acids.

In its sample, this clonotype was seen a few times. The rearrangement uses TRBV6-2 or TRBV6-3 and TRBJ1-6; D is undetermined. Germline CDR1 reads MNHEY; CDR2 reads SVGEGT. CDR3 length: 11 residues. The ends were cut back, 6 bases at V and 10 bases at J, with 7 bases in the middle. CDR3: CASSDGSPLHF. The CDR3 DNA is TGTGCCAGCAGCGACGGATCACCCCTCCACTTT.

This sequence joins TRBV29-1 and TRBJ1-1; 7 positions match TRBD1. After removal of 4 bases from V and 0 bases from J, the junction contained 5 bases not matched to a gene. The CDR3 has 14 amino acids. Germline CDR1 SQVTM, CDR2 ANQGSEA. CDR3: CSVGMGQMNTEAFF. In DNA, the CDR3 is TGCAGCGTTGGAATGGGACAGATGAACACTGAAGCTTTCTTT.

This clonotype was seen a handful of times. The genes are TRBV6-1 and TRBJ1-2; D gene uncertain. Trimming pared 6 bases from V and 4 bases from J, leaving 15 bases between. The CDR3 length is 14 residues. Germline CDR1 reads MNHNS; CDR2 reads SASEGT. CDR3 nucleotides: TGTGCCAGCAGGCCCGGGATCCAACTCTATGGCTACACCTTC. Its translation is CASRPGIQLYGYTF.

This clonotype occurred a few times. The chain carries TRBV18 and TRBJ1-1; D ambiguous. The CDR3 contains 17 residues. From germline, CDR1 is KGHSH and CDR2 LQKENI. Trimming took 0 bases from V and 1 from J, leaving 15 bases between them. CDR3 bases: TGTGCCAGCTCACCACCTTCGAGGCGGGTTTCGAACACTGAAGCTTTCTTT. As protein: CASSPPSRRVSNTEAFF.

The chain is built from TRBV20-1 and TRBJ2-7; 7 bases agree with TRBD2. This CDR3 is 13 amino acids long. The J segment lost 0 bases and the V segment lost 3 bases, leaving 2 bases of the junction unmatched. The V gene's germline CDR1 is DFQATT and CDR2 SNEGSKA (reference sequence). The CDR3 loop reads CSASGGGSYEQYF. In DNA form, the CDR3 reads TGCAGTGCTAGTGGCGGGGGCTCCTACGAGCAGTACTTC.

The V gene is TRBV27, the J gene TRBJ1-4; no firm D call. CDR1 is MNHEY, CDR2 SMNVEV, per germline (reference sequence). CDR3 length equals 15 residues. The V end lost 3 bases, the J end lost 9 bases, and 17 bases lay between the germline ends. The CDR3 DNA reads TGTGCCAGCAGTTTCACGCGGGCATCGTCTCAAAAACTGTTTTTT. It yields the protein CASSFTRASSQKLFF.

The V gene is TRBV7-9, the J gene TRBJ2-7, with 9 nucleotides matching TRBD2. Per germline, CDR1 SEHNR and CDR2 FQNEAQ (reference sequence). Germline trimming cut 5 bases from V and 6 bases from J; bases unmatched to any gene: 14. The CDR3 is made up of 16 amino acids. The CDR3 is CASSRISSGTMSEQYF. In DNA, the CDR3 is TGTGCCAGCAGCCGGATCTCTAGCGGGACAATGAGCGAGCAGTACTTC.

The chain is built from TRBV5-1 and TRBJ1-1, with a tentative D call TRBD1 (5 bases). Germline V gives CDR1 SGHRS, CDR2 YFSETQ. The CDR3 length is 15 residues. V lost 6 bases and J lost 1, with 16 bases in between. Here the CDR3 reads CASNPSGQSNTEAFF. The CDR3 coding sequence is TGCGCCAGCAACCCATCGGGGCAGTCGAACACTGAAGCTTTCTTT.

This clonotype came up a few times. The rearrangement links TRBV7-7 to TRBJ2-3, with a possible D match to TRBD2 (5 bases). The CDR3 is 14 residues long. The V gene's germline CDR1 is SSHAT and CDR2 FNYEAQ (reference sequence). With 5 bases removed from V and 2 bases from J, the gap between germline ends came to 11 bases. CDR3 DNA: TGTGCCAGCAGCCCCAGAGGGCCCACAGATACGCAGTATTTT. This translates into CASSPRGPTDTQYF. Complete variable domain (other parts from reference TRBV7-7 and TRBJ2-3): GAGVSQSPRYKVTKRGQDVTLRCDPISSHATLYWYQQALGQGPEFLTYFNYEAQPDKSGLPSDRFSAERPEGSISTLTIQRTEQRDSAMYRCASSPRGPTDTQYFGPGTRLTVL.

This sequence joins TRBV5-1 and TRBJ2-1; TRBD2 matches at 11 bases. Germline CDR1 reads SGHRS; CDR2 reads YFSETQ. Unmatched junction bases numbered 5, after V lost 0 bases and J lost 3 bases. The CDR3 sequence is 17 residues long. The CDR3 sequence is CASSLDLAGGRYNEQFF. The CDR3 nucleotides read TGCGCCAGCAGCTTGGACCTAGCGGGAGGACGCTACAATGAGCAGTTCTTC.

This clonotype has more than one count but fewer than ten. The rearrangement joins TRBV27 to TRBJ1-2; D remains ambiguous. V lost 3 bases, J lost 5 bases, and 16 bases lay in between. Germline CDR1 reads MNHEY; CDR2 reads SMNVEV (reference sequence). The CDR3 length is 15 residues. CDR3 region: CASSLKGAMLYGYTF. DNA of the CDR3: TGTGCCAGCAGTTTGAAAGGAGCCATGCTATATGGCTACACCTTC.

In this sample, this clonotype turned up a few times. The chain joins TRBV28 to TRBJ2-7, with unresolved D. The CDR3 contains 15 residues. Germline loops: CDR1 MDHEN, CDR2 SYDVKM. V shed 9 bases and J shed 2 bases, with 20 bases lying between them. The CDR3, as DNA: TGTGCCAGTAAACCGGCTGGCGCCAGAACCTACGAGCAGTACTTC. This gives the protein CASKPAGARTYEQYF. The entire variable domain, with the rest obtained from reference TRBV28 and TRBJ2-7, is as follows: DVKVTQSSRYLVKRTGEKVFLECVQDMDHENMFWYRQDPGLGLRLIYFSYDVKMKEKGDIPEGYSVSREKKERFSLILESASTNQTSMYLCASKPAGARTYEQYFGPGTRLTVT.

This clonotype was seen a handful of times. The chain links TRBV28 to TRBJ2-7, with 7 bases that match TRBD1. The CDR3 length is 13 residues. The ends lost 3 bases at V and 5 bases at J; junction bases unmatched: 4. The V gene's germline CDR1 is MDHEN and CDR2 SYDVKM. The chain's CDR3 is CASSFTGVNEQYF. CDR3 DNA: TGTGCCAGCAGTTTTACAGGGGTAAACGAGCAGTACTTC.

V and J are TRBV12-3 or TRBV12-4 and TRBJ2-2; 11 nucleotides line up with TRBD1. This CDR3 region has 14 residues. V shed 8 bases, J shed 4 bases, and the junction held 3 bases outside the gene matches. CDR3 in amino acids: CASGGTGGTGELFF. The DNA of the CDR3 is TGTGCCAGCGGGGGGACAGGGGGCACCGGGGAGCTGTTTTTT.